The next 3 T cell receptor beta chains were all read from a single sample in a study of T cells after yellow fever vaccination. TCRdb used MiXCR to reprocess the 5' RACE reads, holding one entry per CDR3 protein. The table has 250,000 to 350,000 distinct CDR3 sequences, under 9% seen once. The sequences come from CD4+ T cells sorted from PBMCs, collected 5 days after the yellow fever booster vaccination. The receptors were gathered from a man younger than 30 who received the YFV17D yellow fever vaccine.

This clonotype has more than one count but fewer than ten. The V call is TRBV12-3 or TRBV12-4, the J call TRBJ1-2; D possibly corresponds to TRBD1 (6 bases). The CDR3 runs to 13 residues. Trimming left V 2 bases short and J 8 bases short, with 12 bases between. As DNA, the CDR3 is TGTGCCAGCAGTTTACGGACTACAGGGGGCTACACCTTC. This translates into CASSLRTTGGYTF.

This clonotype was observed a few times. The rearrangement links TRBV20-1 to TRBJ2-2; 8 positions match TRBD1. Unmatched junction bases numbered 4, after V lost 2 bases and J lost 2 bases. Per the germline V gene, CDR1 is DFQATT and CDR2 is SNEGSKA (reference sequence). The CDR3 covers 15 residues. The CDR3 nucleotides read TGCAGTGCTAGACCGGACAGGGTAAACACCGGGGAGCTGTTTTTT. Protein product: CSARPDRVNTGELFF.

The chain recombines TRBV5-1 with TRBJ2-2; 10 bases align to TRBD2. CDR3 length: 15 residues. In germline, CDR1 is SGHRS, CDR2 YFSETQ. After removal of 4 bases from V and 7 bases from J, the junction contained 7 bases not matched to a gene. CDR3 nucleotides: TGCGCCAGCAGCCAAACTAGCGGGGATTACGGGGAGCTGTTTTTT. Amino acids: CASSQTSGDYGELFF.